The 15 T cell receptor beta chains below all came from one sample that was sequenced in a study of T cells after yellow fever vaccination. One entry per CDR3 protein results from TCRdb running MiXCR on the 5' RACE reads. Among some 70,000 distinct CDR3 sequences, approximately 7% were seen once, and the ten largest hold 30% to 45%. The source was CD8+ T cells sorted from PBMCs, collected about 41 days after the first yellow fever vaccination. The receptors here all came from a man between 18 and 29 years old who received the YFV17D yellow fever vaccine.

The sample holds many counts of this clonotype. J is TRBJ2-5 and V is TRBV12-3 or TRBV12-4, with TRBD2 identical over 9 bases. There are 15 residues in the CDR3. Trimming at V came to 5 bases and at J to 2 bases, leaving 6 bases not matched to a gene. The CDR3 DNA is TGTGCCAGCAGTCCCCCCAGCGGGGGGCAAGAGACCCAGTACTTC. This gives the protein CASSPPSGGQETQYF.

The chain combines TRBV13 with TRBJ1-5, with D tentatively TRBD1 (6 bases). The CDR3 covers 16 residues. The V gene's germline CDR1 is PRHDT and CDR2 FYEKMQ (reference sequence). With 0 bases removed from V and 7 bases from J, the gap between germline ends came to 16 bases. The CDR3 DNA reads TGTGCCAGCAGCTTAGGCCCAGGGACAAGGGCACAGCCCCAGCATTTT. It specifies CASSLGPGTRAQPQHF.

The table lists this clonotype with a few counts. This chain uses TRBV6-2 or TRBV6-3 with TRBJ2-7; a possible D gene is TRBD1 (5 bases). Trimming removed 2 bases at V and 2 bases at J, with 16 bases between. This CDR3 region has 16 residues. In germline, CDR1 is MNHEY, CDR2 SVGEGT. Here the CDR3 reads CASSYPLVGLPYEQYF. DNA of the CDR3: TGTGCCAGCAGTTACCCCCTTGTGGGGCTACCCTACGAGCAGTACTTC.

This clonotype has a count of ten or more. The V gene is TRBV11-1, the J gene TRBJ2-5, with TRBD2 identical over 12 bases. CDR3 size: 17 residues. The V gene's germline CDR1 is SGHAT and CDR2 FQDESV (reference sequence). V lost 0 bases and J lost 5; bases outside the gene matches: 7. CDR3 sequence (DNA): TGTGCCAGCAGCTTAGCCCTCGGACTAGCGGGGATGGAGACCCAGTACTTC. This gives the protein CASSLALGLAGMETQYF.

Worth noting for this clonotype: This may be a read error: a much more frequent sequence differs by one nucleotide. The chain joins TRBV7-9 to TRBJ2-3; D gene uncertain. CDR3 size: 15 residues. In germline, CDR1 is SEHNR, CDR2 FQNEAQ (reference sequence). CDR3 loop: CASSPDLPSRDTQYF. The CDR3 DNA reads as TGTGCCAGCAGCCCAGACTTGCCGAGCAGAGATACGCAGTATTTT.

The rearrangement links TRBV6-5 to TRBJ2-3, with D perhaps TRBD1 (5 bases). The CDR3 totals 16 residues. V was shortened by 0 bases and J by 0 bases, with 10 bases between the two germline ends. Germline V gene data show CDR1 as MNHEY and CDR2 as SVGAGI. The CDR3 nucleotides are TGTGCCAGCAGTTACTCAGGGGTGACTAGCACAGATACGCAGTATTTT. This codes for CASSYSGVTSTDTQYF.

The sample holds many counts of this clonotype. J is TRBJ1-1 and V is TRBV4-1; TRBD1 is a possible D gene (6 bases). The V end was cut by 1 base, the J end by 4 bases, with 16 bases between. The CDR3 covers 16 residues. Germline V gene sequence: CDR1 MGHRA, CDR2 YSYEKL. This CDR3 is CASSQVPQGGGTEAFF. The CDR3 nucleotides read TGCGCCAGCAGCCAAGTACCCCAGGGAGGGGGCACTGAAGCTTTCTTT.

This clonotype was picked up a small number of times. CDR3: CASSPGAGFYEQYF. The CDR3 DNA sequence: TGTGCCAGCAGTCCAGGTGCGGGGTTCTACGAGCAGTACTTC. The genes are TRBV12-3 or TRBV12-4 and TRBJ2-7; possible D gene TRBD2, 6 bases. The ends were cut back, 5 bases at V and 3 bases at J, with 14 bases in the middle. CDR3 length: 14 residues.

This clonotype appeared many times. The gene calls are TRBV10-3 and TRBJ2-1; the D gene could be TRBD1 or TRBD2 (6 bases each). V was cut by 6 bases and J by 6 bases, with 15 bases left in between. CDR3 length equals 14 residues. In germline, CDR1 is ENHRY, CDR2 SYGVKD. The CDR3 region is CAIRVLGGSNEQFF. DNA for the CDR3: TGTGCCATCAGGGTGCTAGGGGGGAGCAATGAGCAGTTCTTC.

This clonotype was observed at least ten times. This CDR3 is CASSQQTAYNSPLHF. CDR3 bases: TGTGCCAGCAGCCAACAGACAGCGTATAATTCACCCCTCCACTTT. The chain is built from TRBV3-1 and TRBJ1-6; the D gene is possibly TRBD1 (5 bases). The CDR3 consists of 15 residues. Germline CDR1 reads LGHDT; CDR2 reads YNNKEL (reference sequence). Trimming stripped 2 bases from V and 4 bases from J, with 9 bases between.

This clonotype was seen many times. The chain recombines TRBV6-2 or TRBV6-3 with TRBJ2-1; D gene uncertain. This CDR3 is built from 14 residues. V lost 7 bases and J lost 0, with 10 bases in between. The germline gives CDR1 MNHEY, CDR2 SVGEGT. CDR3: CASTLGSSYNEQFF. The DNA of the CDR3 is TGTGCCAGCACGCTAGGTAGCTCCTACAATGAGCAGTTCTTC.

Comments on this clonotype: This may stem from a read error, because a much larger clone lies one nucleotide away. The chain uses TRBV11-2 and TRBJ2-1; 11 bases map to TRBD1. Germline V CDR1 and CDR2: SGHAT, FQNNGV. The CDR3 is 15 amino acids. Trimming took 4 bases from V and 8 from J; bases not matched to a gene: 7. CDR3 coding DNA: TGTGCCAGCAGCTCCGGGACAGGGGGGATAGATGAGCAGTTCTTC. Its protein product is CASSSGTGGIDEQFF.

There are many counts of this clonotype. The chain links TRBV6-2 or TRBV6-3 to TRBJ2-1, with D hard to call. CDR1 MNHEY and CDR2 SVGEGT come from the germline V gene. Between the trimmed V and J ends, which lost 5 bases and 0 bases, there was a span of 11 bases. This CDR3 is 15 amino acids long. The CDR3 is CASSPSMSSYNEQFF. In DNA form, the CDR3 reads TGTGCCAGCAGTCCAAGTATGAGCTCCTACAATGAGCAGTTCTTC.

This clonotype was counted ten times or more. The rearrangement uses TRBV20-1 and TRBJ1-1, with no clear D. Trimming shortened V by 4 bases and J by 1 base, and 7 bases separated the two germline ends. CDR1 is DFQATT and CDR2 is SNEGSKA in the germline V gene (reference sequence). CDR3 size: 12 residues. The CDR3 DNA is TGCAGTGCTATTCCGGGGAACACTGAAGCTTTCTTT. It yields the protein CSAIPGNTEAFF.

This clonotype was observed at least ten times. The chain links TRBV4-3 to TRBJ2-3; 11 nucleotides agree with TRBD2. Germline trimming cut 0 bases from V and 5 bases from J; bases unmatched to any gene: 7. Germline V CDR1 and CDR2: LGHNA, YSLEER. The CDR3 loop spans 17 amino acids. CDR3 nucleotides: TGCGCCAGCAGCCAAGATGCTAGCGGGGGGTTTGGAGATACGCAGTATTTT. Translated, it gives CASSQDASGGFGDTQYF.